This is a list of T cell receptor beta chains from one sample in a study of T cells in Graves' hyperthyroidism and ophthalmopathy. MiXCR, run by TCRdb on the multiplex PCR reads, gives a single entry per CDR3 protein. The sample lists about 380,000 distinct CDR3 sequences, around 18% occurring once. The sequenced sample consisted of blood. These receptors were obtained from a man aged 18 to 35 with Graves' ophthalmopathy. Both conserved end residues are part of each CDR3.

V	J	CDR3
TRBV9	TRBJ2-1	CASSVGGIHNEQFF
TRBV2	TRBJ1-1	CASSEGRRADTEAFF
TRBV7-9	TRBJ1-3	CASSVVNTIYF
TRBV6-5	TRBJ2-2	CASSYRTSGTGELFF
TRBV6-1	TRBJ2-1	CASTKGQGSSYNEQFF
TRBV12-3/TRBV12-4	TRBJ2-1	CASSLQDLEQFF
TRBV18	TRBJ1-5	CASSPQDRVQPQHF
TRBV7-9	TRBJ2-7	CASSPYLDPYEQYF
TRBV6-1	TRBJ1-1	CASILDRGDTEAFF
TRBV20-1	TRBJ1-2	CSARPQGVWNYGYTF
TRBV18	TRBJ2-5	CASSKTGIQETQYF
TRBV4-3	TRBJ1-1	CASSQDMGGNTEAFF